This TCR beta chain stems from a study of shared clonotypes between healthy human individuals. As for the study in general: Aged 18 to 49, the donors were two women and three men.

General study findings and limits: Non-shared clonotypes had lower generation probabilities than clonotypes shared by all four sorted-subset donors.

Concerning this clone: Antigen unknown.

The CDR3 runs 12 residues. The germline V gene has CDR1 MGHRA and CDR2 YSYEKL. Trimming removed 4 bases from V and 10 bases from J, with 11 bases in between. The repertoire was sequenced with immunoSEQ multiplex PCR; TCRdb's copy has only in-frame clones and lacks some. The sample lists about 680,000 clones; about 80% were seen once. The study drew all its donors from Caucasian adults living in Nashville, Tennessee. The sequencing input was memory CD4+ T cells sorted from blood. Subset meaning: CD45RA-negative fraction. The receptor was derived from a young woman in good health. V usage is TRBV4-1 and J usage is TRBJ1-3, with D uncertain. The CDR3 is CASSPPRGTIYF. CDR3 bases: TGCGCCAGCAGCCCCCCCCGGGGAACCATATATTTT.